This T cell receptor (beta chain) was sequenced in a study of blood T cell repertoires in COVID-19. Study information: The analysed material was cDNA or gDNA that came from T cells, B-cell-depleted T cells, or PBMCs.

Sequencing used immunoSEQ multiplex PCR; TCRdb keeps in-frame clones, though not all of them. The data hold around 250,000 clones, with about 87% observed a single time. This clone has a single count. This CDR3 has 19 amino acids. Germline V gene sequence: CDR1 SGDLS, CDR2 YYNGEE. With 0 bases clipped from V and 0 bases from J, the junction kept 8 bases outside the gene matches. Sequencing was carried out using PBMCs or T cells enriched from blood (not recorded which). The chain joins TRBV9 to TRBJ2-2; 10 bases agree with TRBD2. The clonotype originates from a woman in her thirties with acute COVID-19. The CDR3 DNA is TGTGCCAGCAGCGTAGCTGCTAGCGGGAGCGACGCGAACACCGGGGAGCTGTTTTTT. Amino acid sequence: CASSVAASGSDANTGELFF.